The subject of this entry is one TCR beta chain. The target antigen is unknown. V was shortened by 5 bases and J by 5 bases, with 19 bases between the two germline ends. CDR1 SGHRS and CDR2 YFSETQ come from the germline V gene. The CDR3 length is 15 residues. These data are taken from a study of cytotoxic CD8 clonotypes in ibrutinib-treated CLL. Study results and limitations: Sustained-remission and progressing patients' sampling times differed.

TCRdb's table, derived via immunoSEQ multiplex PCR, lists solely in-frame clones and lacks some. The sample consists of about 270,000 clones, roughly four fifths of them appearing once. Sequenced here: PBMCs, sampled at disease progression, from a patient treated with ibrutinib. The TCR originated in a human donor with chronic lymphocytic leukemia. The chain recombines TRBV5-1 with TRBJ1-1; perhaps TRBD1 as D (6 bases). This CDR3 reads CASSLSPGHLTEAFF. The CDR3 bases are TGCGCCAGCAGTTTATCCCCGGGACATTTAACTGAAGCTTTCTTT.